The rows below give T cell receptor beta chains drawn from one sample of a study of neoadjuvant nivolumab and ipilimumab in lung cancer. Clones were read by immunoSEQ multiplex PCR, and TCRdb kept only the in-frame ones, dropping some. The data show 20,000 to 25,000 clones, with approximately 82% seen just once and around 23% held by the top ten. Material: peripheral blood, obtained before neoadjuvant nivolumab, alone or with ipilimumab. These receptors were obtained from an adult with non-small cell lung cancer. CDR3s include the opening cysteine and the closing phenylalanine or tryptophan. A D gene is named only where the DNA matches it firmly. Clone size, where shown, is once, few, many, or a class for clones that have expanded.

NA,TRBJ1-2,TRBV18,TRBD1,CASSPTQGKDGYTF,TGTGCCAGCTCACCTACACAGGGGAAGGATGGCTACACCTTC
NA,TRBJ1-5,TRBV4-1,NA,CASKRVESSNQPQHF,TGCGCCAGCAAGCGGGTGGAAAGCAGCAATCAGCCCCAGCATTTT
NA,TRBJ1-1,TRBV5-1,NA,CASSLAVGTEAFF,TGCGCCAGCAGCTTGGCCGTAGGGACTGAAGCTTTCTTT
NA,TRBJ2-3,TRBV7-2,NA,CASSFTEADTQYF,TGTGCCAGCAGTTTTACAGAAGCAGATACGCAGTATTTT
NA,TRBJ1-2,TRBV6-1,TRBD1,CASSESGTGGYGYTF,TGTGCCAGCAGTGAAAGCGGGACAGGGGGCTATGGCTACACCTTC
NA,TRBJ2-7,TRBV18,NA,CASSPWAVISYEQYF,TGTGCCAGCTCACCTTGGGCGGTAATAAGCTACGAGCAGTACTTC
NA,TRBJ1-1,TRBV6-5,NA,CASREYRVNTEAFF,TGTGCCAGCAGGGAATACAGGGTGAACACTGAAGCTTTCTTT
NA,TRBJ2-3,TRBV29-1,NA,CSVEKGVDTQYF,TGCAGCGTTGAAAAGGGGGTAGATACGCAGTATTTT
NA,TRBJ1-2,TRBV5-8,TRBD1,CASSDAGGYGYTF,TGTGCCAGCAGCGACGCAGGGGGGTATGGCTACACCTTC
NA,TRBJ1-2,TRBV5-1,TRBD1,CASSSQGYGYTF,TGCGCCAGCAGCTCACAGGGGTATGGCTACACCTTC
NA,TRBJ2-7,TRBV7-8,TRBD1,CASSSQVPGQGVEQYF,TGTGCCAGCAGCTCCCAAGTCCCGGGACAGGGGGTCGAGCAGTACTTC
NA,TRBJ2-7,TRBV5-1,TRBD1,CASSTGQGYEQYF,TGCGCCAGCAGCACGGGACAGGGTTACGAGCAGTACTTC
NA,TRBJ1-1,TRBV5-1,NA,CASSLDRARGTEAFF,TGCGCCAGCAGCTTGGACAGGGCTCGTGGAACTGAAGCTTTCTTT
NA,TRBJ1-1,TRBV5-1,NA,CASSPTGGGTEAFF,TGCGCCAGCAGCCCGACGGGGGGGGGCACTGAAGCTTTCTTT
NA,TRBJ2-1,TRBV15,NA,CATSFGSYNEQFF,TGTGCCACCAGCTTCGGCTCCTACAATGAGCAGTTCTTC
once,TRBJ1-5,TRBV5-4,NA,CASSLAGAGQPQHF,TGTGCCAGCAGCTTGGCAGGGGCAGGACAGCCCCAGCATTTT
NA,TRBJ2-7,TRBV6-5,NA,CASSSRVYEQYF,TGTGCCAGCAGTTCCCGCGTCTACGAGCAGTACTTC
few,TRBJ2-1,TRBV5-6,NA,CASTSGPEQFF,TGTGCCAGCACCTCCGGGCCCGAGCAGTTCTTC
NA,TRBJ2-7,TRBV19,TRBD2,CASSSASGNQAGGLYEQYF,TGTGCCAGTAGTTCAGCTAGCGGGAACCAAGCGGGTGGGCTCTACGAGCAGTACTTC
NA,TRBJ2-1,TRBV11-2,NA,CASSLASSYNEQFF,TGTGCCAGCAGCTTAGCCTCGTCCTACAATGAGCAGTTCTTC
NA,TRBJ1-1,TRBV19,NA,CASSIGRRQPTEAFF,TGTGCCAGTAGTATAGGGCGCAGGCAGCCCACTGAAGCTTTCTTT
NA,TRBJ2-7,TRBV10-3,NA,CAISLGGEQYF,TGTGCCATAAGCCTCGGGGGCGAGCAGTACTTC
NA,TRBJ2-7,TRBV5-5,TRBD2,CASRPAEGGLGGYEQYF,TGTGCCAGCAGACCAGCCGAGGGGGGACTAGGGGGTTACGAGCAGTACTTC
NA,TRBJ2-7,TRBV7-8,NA,CASSSEAGYYEQYF,TGTGCCAGCAGCTCTGAGGCCGGATACTACGAGCAGTACTTC
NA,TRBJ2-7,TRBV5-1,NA,CASSFTGYYEQYF,TGCGCCAGCAGCTTTACAGGGTACTACGAGCAGTACTTC
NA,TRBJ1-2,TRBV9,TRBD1,CASSVGQGATNYGYTF,TGTGCCAGCAGCGTCGGACAGGGGGCAACTAACTATGGCTACACCTTC
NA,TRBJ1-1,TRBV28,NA,CASSAKEAFF,TGTGCCAGCAGTGCAAAAGAAGCTTTCTTT
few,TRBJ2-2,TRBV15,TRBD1,CATRDRDTGELFF,TGTGCTACGAGGGACAGAGACACCGGGGAGCTGTTTTTT
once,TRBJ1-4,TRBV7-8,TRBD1,CASSLGTAYEKLFF,TGTGCCAGCAGCCTCGGGACAGCTTATGAAAAACTGTTTTTT
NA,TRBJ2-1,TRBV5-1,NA,CASSLGEGYNEQFF,TGCGCCAGCAGCTTGGGAGAAGGTTACAATGAGCAGTTCTTC
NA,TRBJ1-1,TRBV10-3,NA,CAISPALNTEAFF,TGTGCCATCAGCCCGGCCCTAAACACTGAAGCTTTCTTT
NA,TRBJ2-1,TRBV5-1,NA,CASRPLGNNEQFF,TGCGCCAGCCGTCCCCTGGGGAACAATGAGCAGTTCTTC
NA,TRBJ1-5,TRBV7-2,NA,CASSLYRDTQHF,TGTGCCAGCAGCCTTTACAGGGATACCCAGCATTTT
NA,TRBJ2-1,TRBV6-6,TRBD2,CASSPIAGVGNEQFF,TGTGCCAGCAGTCCCATAGCGGGAGTAGGCAATGAGCAGTTCTTC